This TCR beta chain is drawn from a study of regulatory T cells in long-lasting Graves disease. Looking at the study overall: Patients newly diagnosed with Graves' had been on antithyroid drugs for under 3 months.

Sample time point: newly diagnosed GD, antithyroid drugs for less than 3 months. RNA isolated from PBMCs was used to make the TCR library. The authors built TCR beta libraries using iRepertoire HTBI primers and Arm-PCR of CDR3 regions. One entry per CDR3 protein results from TCRdb running MiXCR on the multiplex PCR reads. The profile shows some 350,000 distinct CDR3 sequences, 16% of them singletons. Germline lookup yields CDR1 SNHLY and CDR2 FYNNEI. The CDR3 is 11 residues long. V lost 11 bases to trimming and J lost 5 bases, with 13 bases between them. These data were likewise used in another study, on T cells in Graves' hyperthyroidism and ophthalmopathy. In that study: TCR CDR3 regions were first amplified by RT-PCR with HTBI primers.

Specimen: peripheral blood mononuclear cells (PBMCs), collected at new diagnosis, from a patient treated with antithyroid drugs. This rearrangement joins TRBV2 to TRBJ2-7; D is possibly TRBD1 (5 bases). This clonotype originated in a woman between 18 and 29 years old with Graves disease. The CDR3 loop is CAHRTADEQYF. CDR3 nucleotides: TGTGCCCACAGGACGGCGGACGAGCAGTACTTC.